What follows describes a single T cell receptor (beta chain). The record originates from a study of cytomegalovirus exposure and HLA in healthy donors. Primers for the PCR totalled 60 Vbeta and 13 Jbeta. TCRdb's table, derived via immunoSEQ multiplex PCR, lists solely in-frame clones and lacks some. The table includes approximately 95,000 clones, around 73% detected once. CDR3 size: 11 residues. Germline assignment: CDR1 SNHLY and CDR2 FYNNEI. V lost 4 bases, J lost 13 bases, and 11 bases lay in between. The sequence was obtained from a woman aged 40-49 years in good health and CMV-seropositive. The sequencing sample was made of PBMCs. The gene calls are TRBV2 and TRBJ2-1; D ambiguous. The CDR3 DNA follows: TGTGCCAGCAGTGCCTCTGTGGCACAGTTCTTC. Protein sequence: CASSASVAQFF.